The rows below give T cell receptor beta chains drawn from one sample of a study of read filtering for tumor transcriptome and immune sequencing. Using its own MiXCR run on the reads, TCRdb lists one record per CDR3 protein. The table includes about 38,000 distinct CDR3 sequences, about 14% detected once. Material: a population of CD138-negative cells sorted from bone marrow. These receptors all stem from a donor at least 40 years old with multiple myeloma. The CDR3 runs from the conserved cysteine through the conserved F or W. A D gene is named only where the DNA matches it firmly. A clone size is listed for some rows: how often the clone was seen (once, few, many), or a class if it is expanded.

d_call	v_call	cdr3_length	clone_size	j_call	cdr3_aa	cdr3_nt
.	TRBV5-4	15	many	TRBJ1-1	CASSLSVRGNTEAFF	TGTGCCAGCAGCTTGAGTGTCAGGGGGAACACTGAAGCTTTCTTT
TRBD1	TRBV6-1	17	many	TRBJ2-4	CASGSPIRDRVRNIQYF	TGTGCCAGCGGATCACCTATCCGGGACAGGGTTCGGAACATTCAGTACTTC
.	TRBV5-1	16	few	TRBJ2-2	CASSPKPTSRTGELFF	TGCGCCAGCAGCCCTAAGCCTACATCACGGACCGGGGAGCTGTTTTTT
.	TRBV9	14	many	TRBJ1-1	CASSALTGWTEAFF	TGTGCCAGCAGCGCCCTGACGGGTTGGACTGAAGCTTTCTTT
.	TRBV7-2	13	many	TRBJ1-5	CASTPGREQPQHF	TGTGCCAGCACTCCGGGGCGGGAACAGCCCCAGCATTTT
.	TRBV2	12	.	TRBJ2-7	CASSECGGERYF	TGTGCCAGCAGTGAATGCGGGGGCGAGCGGTACTTC
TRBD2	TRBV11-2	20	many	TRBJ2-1	CASSFRQGVKTSGGYNEQFF	TGTGCCAGCAGCTTCAGGCAGGGAGTAAAAACTAGCGGGGGTTACAATGAGCAGTTCTTC
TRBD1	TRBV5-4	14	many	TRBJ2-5	CASSPGGSEETQYF	TGTGCCAGCAGCCCAGGGGGTTCTGAGGAGACCCAGTACTTC
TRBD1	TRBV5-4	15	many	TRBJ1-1	CASSSDRGYNTEAFF	TGTGCCAGCAGCTCCGACAGGGGGTATAACACTGAAGCTTTCTTT
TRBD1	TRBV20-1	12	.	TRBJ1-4	CSARQGGEQLFF	TGCAGTGCCAGACAGGGGGGTGAACAACTGTTTTTT
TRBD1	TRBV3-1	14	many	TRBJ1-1	CASNQQGTNTEAFF	TGTGCCAGCAACCAACAGGGGACGAACACTGAAGCTTTCTTT
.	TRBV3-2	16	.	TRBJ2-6	CASSHARGSGANVLTF	TGTGCCAGCAGCCATGCCCGGGGATCTGGGGCCAACGTCCTGACTTTC
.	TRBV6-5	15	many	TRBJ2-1	CASSTTDYGGNEQFF	TGTGCCAGCAGCACCACCGACTATGGGGGCAATGAGCAGTTCTTC
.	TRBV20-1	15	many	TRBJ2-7	CSAPLPGHLTYEQYF	TGCAGTGCGCCGTTACCGGGACACCTAACCTACGAGCAGTACTTC
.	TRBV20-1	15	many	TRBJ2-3	CSARGDKGGTDTQYF	TGCAGTGCTAGAGGGGACAAGGGGGGGACAGATACGCAGTATTTT
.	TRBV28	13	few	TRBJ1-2	CASSLPGDYGYTF	TGTGCCAGCAGTTTGCCAGGGGACTATGGCTACACCTTC
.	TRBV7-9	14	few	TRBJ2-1	CASSSGAQGNEQFF	TGTGCCAGCAGCTCGGGAGCCCAGGGCAATGAGCAGTTCTTC
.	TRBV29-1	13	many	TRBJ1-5	CSVVTGMDQPQHF	TGCAGCGTCGTCACAGGGATGGATCAGCCCCAGCATTTT
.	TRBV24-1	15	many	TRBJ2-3	CATRPQGEGTDTQYF	TGTGCCACCAGACCACAGGGTGAGGGCACAGATACGCAGTATTTT
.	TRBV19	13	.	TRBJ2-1	CASTRFPSNEQFF	TGTGCCAGTACCCGCTTTCCTAGCAATGAGCAGTTCTTC
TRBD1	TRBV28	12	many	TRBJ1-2	CATQQGIYGYTF	TGTGCCACACAACAGGGGATATATGGCTACACCTTC
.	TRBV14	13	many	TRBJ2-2	CASSNRVYGELFF	TGTGCCAGCAGTAACAGGGTTTACGGGGAGCTGTTTTTT
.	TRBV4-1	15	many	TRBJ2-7	CASSQGKDGSYEQYF	TGCGCCAGCAGCCAAGGAAAGGACGGGTCCTACGAGCAGTACTTC
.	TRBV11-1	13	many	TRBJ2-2	CASSLKVGGELFF	TGTGCCAGCAGCCTCAAAGTAGGCGGGGAGCTGTTTTTT
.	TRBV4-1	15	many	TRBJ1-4	CASSPRQTTNEKLFF	TGCGCCAGCAGCCCTAGACAGACAACTAATGAAAAACTGTTTTTT
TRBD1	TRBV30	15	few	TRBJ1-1	CAWARGRGVNTEAFF	TGTGCCTGGGCCAGGGGGAGGGGTGTAAACACTGAAGCTTTCTTT
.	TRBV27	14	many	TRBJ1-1	CASSGGRRNTEAFF	TGTGCCAGCAGTGGGGGACGGCGGAACACTGAAGCTTTCTTT
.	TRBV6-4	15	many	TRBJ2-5	CASSESGGDQETQYF	TGTGCCAGCAGTGAGTCAGGGGGGGACCAAGAGACCCAGTACTTC
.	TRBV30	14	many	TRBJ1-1	CAWNRDLGDTEAFF	TGTGCCTGGAACCGGGACCTGGGGGACACTGAAGCTTTCTTT
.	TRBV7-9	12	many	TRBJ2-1	CASSSIYNEQFF	TGTGCCAGCAGCTCCATCTACAATGAGCAGTTCTTC
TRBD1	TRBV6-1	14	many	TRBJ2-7	CASRTGGASYEQYF	TGTGCCAGCAGGACAGGGGGCGCTTCCTACGAGCAGTACTTC
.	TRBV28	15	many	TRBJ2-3	CASTHLGVATDTQYF	TGTGCCAGCACCCACCTCGGGGTGGCCACAGATACGCAGTATTTT
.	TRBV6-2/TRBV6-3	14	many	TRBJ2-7	CASSYASETYEQYF	TGTGCCAGCAGTTACGCGTCAGAAACCTACGAGCAGTACTTC
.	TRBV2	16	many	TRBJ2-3	CASSMLRQPSTDTQYF	TGTGCCAGCAGTATGTTAAGACAGCCTAGCACAGATACGCAGTATTTT
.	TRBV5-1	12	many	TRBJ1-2	CASSLAQSGYTF	TGCGCCAGCAGCTTGGCACAGAGCGGCTACACCTTC
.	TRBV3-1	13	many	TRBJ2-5	CASSHNLKETQYF	TGTGCCAGCAGCCACAACCTAAAAGAGACCCAGTACTTC
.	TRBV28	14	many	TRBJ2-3	CASSPQGRKDTQYF	TGTGCCAGCAGTCCACAGGGGAGGAAAGATACGCAGTATTTT
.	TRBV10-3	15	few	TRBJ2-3	CAISEERGTSDTQYF	TGTGCCATCAGTGAGGAGAGGGGTACTTCAGATACGCAGTATTTT
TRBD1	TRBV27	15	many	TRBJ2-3	CASRLRGRNTDTQYF	TGTGCCAGCAGGCTCAGGGGGCGGAACACAGATACGCAGTATTTT
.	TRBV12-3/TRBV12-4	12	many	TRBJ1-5	CASRRGGQPQHF	TGTGCCAGCAGGCGTGGTGGCCAGCCCCAGCATTTT
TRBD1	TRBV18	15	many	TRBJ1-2	CASSEAGGENYGYTF	TGTGCCAGCTCAGAGGCAGGGGGCGAAAACTATGGCTACACCTTC
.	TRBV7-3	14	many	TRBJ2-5	CASSPQGPEETQYF	TGTGCCAGCAGCCCTCAGGGACCTGAGGAGACCCAGTACTTC
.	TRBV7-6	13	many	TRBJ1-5	CASSQNAGGTQHF	TGTGCCAGCAGCCAAAATGCGGGGGGGACCCAGCATTTT
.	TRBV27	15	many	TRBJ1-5	CASSLSRGGRQPQHF	TGTGCCAGCAGTTTGTCCAGGGGCGGAAGGCAGCCCCAGCATTTT
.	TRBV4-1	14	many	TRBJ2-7	CASSQELAGYEQYF	TGTGCCAGCAGCCAAGAGTTGGCGGGATACGAGCAGTACTTC
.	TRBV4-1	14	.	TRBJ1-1	CASSPIGISTEAFF	TGCGCCAGCAGCCCCATCGGTATAAGTACTGAAGCTTTCTTT
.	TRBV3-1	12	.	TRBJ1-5	CASSQGPTTLHF	TGCGCCAGCAGCCAGGGCCCGACAACCCTGCATTTT
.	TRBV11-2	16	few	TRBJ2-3	CASSLGGLRSTDTQYF	TGTGCCAGCAGCTTAGGAGGTCTTCGATCCACAGATACGCAGTATTTT
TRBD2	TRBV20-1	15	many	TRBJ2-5	CSAHPPGLPQETQYF	TGCAGTGCCCACCCACCGGGACTACCACAAGAGACCCAGTACTTC
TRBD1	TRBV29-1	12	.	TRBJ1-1	CSGGQGETEAFF	TGCAGCGGTGGACAGGGTGAAACTGAAGCTTTCTTT
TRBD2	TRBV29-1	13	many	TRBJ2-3	CSGAGGALYTQYF	TGCAGCGGGGCCGGGGGGGCCCTTTATACGCAGTATTTT
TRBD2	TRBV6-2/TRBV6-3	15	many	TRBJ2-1	CASKGHGGAYNEQFF	TGTGCCAGTAAGGGACACGGGGGGGCGTACAATGAGCAGTTCTTC
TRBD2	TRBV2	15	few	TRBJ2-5	CASSEAGLGGETQYF	TGTGCCAGCAGTGAAGCGGGACTAGGCGGTGAGACCCAGTACTTC
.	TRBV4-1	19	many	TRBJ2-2	CASSQWFPRPKTNTGELFF	TGCGCCAGCAGCCAATGGTTTCCCAGGCCTAAAACGAACACCGGGGAGCTGTTTTTT
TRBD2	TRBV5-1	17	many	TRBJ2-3	CASSALRAGGNTDTQYF	TGCGCCAGCAGCGCCCTGCGGGCGGGGGGAAACACAGATACGCAGTATTTT